A single T cell receptor beta chain is shown here with its context. Its specificity is unknown. Time point described: sample taken at primary tumor resection. In each case, whole RNA from tumor, nontumor lung or frozen PBMC was sequenced unsorted. A unique molecular identifier was attached to every TCR cDNA molecule. TCRdb analysed the 5' RACE reads with MiXCR anew, one entry per CDR3 protein. The repertoire includes around 7,500 distinct CDR3 sequences, about 20% of them detected once, and roughly 12% sits in the top ten. The sample belongs to a study of spatial heterogeneity in lung cancer. About the study: Beta-chain sequences consistently outnumbered alpha-chain sequences in detection.

From germline, CDR1 is SGHVS and CDR2 FQNEAQ. Deletions cut 1 base from V and 10 bases from J, with 14 bases between. The CDR3 runs to 15 residues. Study outcomes and limitations: The study estimated approximately 7% alpha and 13% to 15% beta chain coverage of tumor T cells. Tumoral mutation counts were tracked by counts of expanded intratumoral alpha and beta TCRs.

Here the sequenced sample was lung tumor tissue, taken at surgery. This receptor was identified in a female donor with early-stage non-small cell lung cancer. The chain uses TRBV7-8 and TRBJ1-6, with unresolved D. CDR3 amino acids: CASSLVGPMESPLHF. The CDR3 nucleotides are TGTGCCAGCAGCTTAGTAGGACCCATGGAGTCACCCCTCCACTTT.